This T cell receptor beta chain was recovered during a study of blood T cells in healthy people across ages. Whole-study findings and limits: Researchers report that TCR beta diversity correlated strongly with naive T cell percentage.

As regards this clonotype: Antigen specificity is unknown.

Using a J-beta primer mix together with a sample-barcoded 5' primer, a second PCR was run for 7 to 11 cycles. Each CDR3 protein gets one entry after TCRdb re-called the 5' RACE reads with MiXCR. In the table there are 1,500,000 or so distinct CDR3 sequences, about 45% of which are singletons. The receptor was isolated from a woman younger than 30 in good health. The material sequenced was blood.

CDR3 nucleotides: TGTGCCACAGCCGGGACTAGCGGGAACAATGAGCAGTTCTTC. Its translation: CATAGTSGNNEQFF. The chain combines TRBV15 with TRBJ2-1; 13 bases match TRBD2. The junction had 4 bases not matched to a gene; V was cut back by 9 bases and J by 5 bases. Per germline, CDR1 LNHNV and CDR2 YYDKDF (reference sequence). The CDR3 has 14 residues. Combining the CDR3 with reference TRBV15 and TRBJ2-1 gives the whole variable domain DAMVIQNPRYQVTQFGKPVTLSCSQTLNHNVMYWYQQKSSQAPKLLFHYYDKDFNNEADTPDNFQSRRPNTSFCFLDIRSPGLGDTAMYLCATAGTSGNNEQFFGPGTRLTVL.